This passage covers 18 T cell receptor beta chains from one sample sequenced in a study of cytomegalovirus exposure and HLA in healthy donors. 13 Jbeta primers and 60 Vbeta primers were used for the PCR. Clones were read by immunoSEQ multiplex PCR, and TCRdb kept only the in-frame ones, dropping some. The listing records under 45,000 clones. Sample: PBMCs. The origin of the receptors is a male donor in good health and CMV-seronegative.

J is TRBJ1-1 and V is TRBV6-1, with D unresolved. CDR3 length equals 10 residues. V was shortened by 8 bases and J by 3 bases, with 4 bases between the two germline ends. Per germline, CDR1 MNHNS and CDR2 SASEGT. CDR3 sequence: CASLHTEAFF. The CDR3 nucleotides read TGTGCCAGCCTCCACACTGAAGCTTTCTTT.

The chain couples TRBV9 to TRBJ1-3, with a tentative D call TRBD1 (5 bases). The CDR3 contains 17 residues. CDR1 is SGDLS and CDR2 is YYNGEE in the germline V gene. V lost 0 bases to trimming and J lost 0 bases, with 13 bases between them. The CDR3 sequence: CASSVVGRVNSGNTIYF. As DNA, the CDR3 is TGTGCCAGCAGCGTAGTTGGCAGGGTGAACTCTGGAAACACCATATATTTT.

The chain combines TRBV6-1 with TRBJ1-4, with D hard to call. V was cut by 6 bases and J by 7 bases, with 9 bases left in between. From germline, CDR1 is MNHNS and CDR2 SASEGT. This CDR3 contains 12 residues. CDR3 coding DNA: TGTGCCAGCAGACCACGCGGTGAAAAACTGTTTTTT. This sequence encodes CASRPRGEKLFF.

This sequence joins TRBV20-1 and TRBJ1-2; D possibly corresponds to TRBD1 (6 bases). The germline gives CDR1 DFQATT, CDR2 SNEGSKA (reference sequence). The CDR3 length is 11 residues. Trimming stripped 6 bases from V and 8 bases from J, with 13 bases between. CDR3 sequence reads: CSAWTVAGYTF. The CDR3 DNA sequence: TGCAGTGCCTGGACAGTTGCGGGCTACACCTTC.

The CDR3 region is CASSVTGGFYGYTF. Here the CDR3 DNA reads TGTGCCAGCAGTGTGACAGGAGGCTTCTATGGCTACACCTTC. The V and J genes are TRBV6-5 and TRBJ1-2; TRBD1 is a possible D gene (6 bases). V was clipped by 5 bases and J by 4 bases, with 14 bases between them. Germline values: CDR1 MNHEY, CDR2 SVGAGI. The CDR3 loop spans 14 amino acids.

The chain joins TRBV15 to TRBJ2-3; 12 bases fit TRBD1. CDR3 length equals 14 residues. The J segment lost 4 bases and the V segment lost 8 bases, leaving 4 bases of the junction unmatched. The germline gives CDR1 LNHNV, CDR2 YYDKDF (reference sequence). The CDR3 sequence is CATRDRGQADTQYF. CDR3 coding DNA: TGTGCCACCCGGGACAGGGGGCAAGCAGATACGCAGTATTTT. The whole variable domain, remainder taken from reference TRBV15 and TRBJ2-3, is DAMVIQNPRYQVTQFGKPVTLSCSQTLNHNVMYWYQQKSSQAPKLLFHYYDKDFNNEADTPDNFQSRRPNTSFCFLDIRSPGLGDTAMYLCATRDRGQADTQYFGPGTRLTVL.

This sequence joins TRBV29-1 and TRBJ1-2; D may be TRBD1 (6 bases). The length of the CDR3 is 14 residues. The V and J ends lost 6 bases and 4 bases respectively, with 18 bases between them. The V gene's germline CDR1 is SQVTM and CDR2 ANQGSEA. The CDR3 here is CSVTLDSHTYGYTF. DNA of the CDR3: TGCAGCGTAACTTTGGACAGTCATACCTATGGCTACACCTTC.

The chain is built from TRBV7-8 and TRBJ2-2; 8 bases fit TRBD2. Germline CDR1 reads SGHVS; CDR2 reads FQNEAQ. The CDR3 is made up of 15 amino acids. J was trimmed by 3 bases and V by 1 base; bases with no gene match: 1. CDR3 residues: CASSLVGGDTGELFF. The CDR3 DNA reads TGTGCCAGCAGCTTAGTCGGGGGGGACACCGGGGAGCTGTTTTTT.

V is TRBV4-1 and J is TRBJ1-6; TRBD1 matches at 8 bases. This CDR3 region has 16 residues. V dropped 4 bases and J dropped 7; count of bases not matched to a gene: 9. Germline lookup yields CDR1 MGHRA and CDR2 YSYEKL. CDR3 nucleotide sequence: TGCGCCAGCAGCCGAGAGGGGACAGGAGTAAATTCACCCCTCCACTTT. It encodes CASSREGTGVNSPLHF.

The V gene is TRBV5-1, the J gene TRBJ2-5; perhaps TRBD2 as D (5 bases). The DNA end is more similar to TRBJ2-7, so the J call may be wrong. Germline CDR1 and CDR2: SGHRS and YFSETQ. This CDR3 has 13 amino acids. The CDR3 loop is CASSLERVGEQYF. CDR3 sequence (DNA): TGCGCCAGCAGCTTGGAGAGGGTGGGCGAGCAGTACTTC.

The chain is built from TRBV6-1 and TRBJ1-5, with TRBD1 as a possible D gene (5 bases). The V end lost 6 bases, the J end lost 5 bases, and 17 bases lay between the germline ends. This CDR3 is built from 15 residues. Germline-derived CDR1 and CDR2 are MNHNS and SASEGT. For the CDR3, the DNA is TGTGCCAGCAGCGCTCGGGGGGGAGGACATCAGCCCCAGCATTTT. Translated, it gives CASSARGGGHQPQHF.

The chain is built from TRBV5-1 and TRBJ1-1; 11 nucleotides match TRBD1. This CDR3 spans 16 amino acids. Germline values: CDR1 SGHRS, CDR2 YFSETQ. Germline trimming cut 3 bases from V and 5 bases from J; bases unmatched to any gene: 9. The CDR3 DNA reads as TGCGCCAGCAGCTCAACATACGGGACAGGGGGTACTGAAGCTTTCTTT. Translated, it gives CASSSTYGTGGTEAFF.

CDR3 sequence: CASSLVVINTGELFF. In nucleotides, the CDR3 is TGTGCCAGCAGCTTGGTCGTAATCAACACCGGGGAGCTGTTTTTT. This rearrangement joins TRBV5-5 to TRBJ2-2; D gene uncertain. CDR1 SGHKS and CDR2 YYEKEE come from the germline V gene (reference sequence). The CDR3 covers 15 residues. With 0 bases removed from V and 2 bases from J, the gap between germline ends came to 8 bases.

V gene TRBV6-1 combines with J gene TRBJ2-7, with D tentatively TRBD2 (7 bases). CDR3 length: 15 residues. Per germline, CDR1 MNHNS and CDR2 SASEGT. Trimming left V 1 base short and J 5 bases short, with 15 bases between. DNA of the CDR3: TGTGCCAGCAGTGAAGGGGGGGGCGCGGGCCACGAGCAGTACTTC. This sequence encodes CASSEGGGAGHEQYF.

The chain links TRBV28 to TRBJ1-5; weak D call: TRBD1 (5 bases). CDR1 is MDHEN, CDR2 SYDVKM, per germline. Between the trimmed V and J ends, which lost 5 bases and 2 bases, there was a span of 7 bases. CDR3 length: 13 amino acids. The CDR3 DNA reads TGTGCCAGCAGTGGCAGGGGCAATCAGCCCCAGCATTTT. Translation: CASSGRGNQPQHF.

V usage is TRBV6-1 and J usage is TRBJ2-7; D is possibly TRBD1 (5 bases). Germline assignment: CDR1 MNHNS and CDR2 SASEGT. V was shortened by 7 bases and J by 1 base, with 17 bases between the two germline ends. The CDR3 has 15 residues. Here the CDR3 reads CASTLKTQGSYEQYF. The CDR3 coding sequence is TGTGCCAGCACCCTCAAGACCCAGGGTTCCTACGAGCAGTACTTC.

The chain couples TRBV27 to TRBJ2-7; TRBD1 matches 7 bases. The V gene's germline CDR1 is MNHEY and CDR2 SMNVEV (reference sequence). The V gene end was trimmed by 5 bases and the J gene end by 4 bases; junction bases not matched to a gene: 14. The CDR3 loop spans 16 amino acids. In nucleotides, the CDR3 is TGTGCCAGCAGTACTATCGGCCGGGACAGTGTATACGAGCAGTACTTC. The encoded protein is CASSTIGRDSVYEQYF.

This chain connects TRBV28 to TRBJ1-4; tentatively, D is TRBD1 (5 bases). CDR1 is MDHEN, CDR2 SYDVKM, per germline. The CDR3 runs to 12 residues. CDR3 DNA: TGTGCGATGGGGCGTCCTAATGAAAAACTGTTTTTT. This translates into CAMGRPNEKLFF.